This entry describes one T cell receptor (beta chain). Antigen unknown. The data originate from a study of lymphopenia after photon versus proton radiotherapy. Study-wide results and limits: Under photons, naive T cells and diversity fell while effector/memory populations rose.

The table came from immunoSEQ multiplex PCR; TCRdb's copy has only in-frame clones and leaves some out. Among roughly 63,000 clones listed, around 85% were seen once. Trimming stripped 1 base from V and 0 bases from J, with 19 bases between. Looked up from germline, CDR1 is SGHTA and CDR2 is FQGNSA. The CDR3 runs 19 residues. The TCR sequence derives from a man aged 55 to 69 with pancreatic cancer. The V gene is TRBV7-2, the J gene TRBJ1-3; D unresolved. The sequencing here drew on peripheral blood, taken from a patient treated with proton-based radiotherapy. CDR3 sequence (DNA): TGTGCCAGCAGCTTAGGACCGCTTTTAATTACAGACTCTGGAAACACCATATATTTT. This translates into CASSLGPLLITDSGNTIYF.